The rows below give T cell receptor beta chains drawn from one sample of a study of shared clonotypes between healthy human individuals. Produced via immunoSEQ multiplex PCR; TCRdb's table is partial and in-frame only. Altogether about 510,000 clones are present, almost 97% being singletons, with the ten largest covering approximately 0.06%. The sample consisted of naive CD4+ T cells sorted from blood. Receptors were obtained from a young woman in good health. Both conserved end residues are part of each CDR3. Fields, in order: J gene, clone size, V gene, D gene, CDR3 DNA, CDR3 protein. D genes are given only for firm matches. Size tells how often a clone was seen (once, few, many) or the class of an expanded clone, and some rows leave it out.

TRBJ2-3,once,TRBV11-3,-,TGTGCCAGCAGCCCTAACGACTTCACAGATACGCAGTATTTT,CASSPNDFTDTQYF
TRBJ2-7,-,TRBV2,-,TGTGCCAGCAGTGATGAGACTCTGCCCCACGAGCAGTACTTC,CASSDETLPHEQYF
TRBJ1-1,-,TRBV6-5,-,TGTGCCAGCAGATATGACACTGGGGGAACTGAAGCTTTCTTT,CASRYDTGGTEAFF
TRBJ1-1,-,TRBV7-9,-,TGTGCCAGCAGCTCGGATCGGGGGGGACGTGCTTTCTTT,CASSSDRGGRAFF
TRBJ2-5,-,TRBV7-2,-,TGTGCCAGCAGCTTAAGACCGGGCCCCCAAGAGACCCAGTACTTC,CASSLRPGPQETQYF
TRBJ2-7,once,TRBV2,TRBD1,TGTGCCAGCAGTGAATTCGGGCAGGGGGCGGTCTACGAGCAGTACTTC,CASSEFGQGAVYEQYF
TRBJ2-1,-,TRBV6-4,TRBD2,TGTGCCAGCAGTGCCCAACTAGCGGGAGTCGGTGAGCAGTTCTTC,CASSAQLAGVGEQFF
TRBJ1-2,-,TRBV28,-,TGTGCCAGCAGTTCCCCGGGACCAACGGCCTTTTTTGGCTACACCTTC,CASSSPGPTAFFGYTF
TRBJ2-1,-,TRBV19,-,TGTGCCAGTACCCGAGGTGAGACGAATGAGCAGTTCTTC,CASTRGETNEQFF
TRBJ2-7,-,TRBV11-2,-,TGTGCCAGCAGCTTAGGAGGAATTGCCTACGAGCAGTACTTC,CASSLGGIAYEQYF
TRBJ1-1,-,TRBV18,-,TGTGCCAGCTCACTATTTGAGGACAGTGAAGCTTTCTTT,CASSLFEDSEAFF
TRBJ2-1,-,TRBV27,-,TGTGCCAGCAGACGCCAAGCAGGAGGTTCCTACAATGAGCAGTTCTTC,CASRRQAGGSYNEQFF
TRBJ2-7,-,TRBV7-6,-,TGTGCCAGCAGCCGCCTGTACGAGCAGTACTTC,CASSRLYEQYF
TRBJ2-7,-,TRBV4-1,-,TGCGCCAGCAGCCAATTTCCACTAGCCTCCTACGAGCAGTACTTC,CASSQFPLASYEQYF
TRBJ2-1,-,TRBV27,-,TGTGCCAGCCTGCGGAAGGGTTCCTCCTACAATGAGCAGTTCTTC,CASLRKGSSYNEQFF
TRBJ2-7,-,TRBV6-5,-,TGTGCCAGCAGTCGAGGGATATCGTACGAGCAGTACTTC,CASSRGISYEQYF
TRBJ1-1,-,TRBV5-5,TRBD1,TGTGCCAGCAGCGGCAGGACAGGGGGGATCGCTGAAGCTTTCTTT,CASSGRTGGIAEAFF
TRBJ1-6,once,TRBV28,-,TGTGCCAGCAGTTTTATACAGGGAGCTTATAATTCACCCCTCCACTTT,CASSFIQGAYNSPLHF
TRBJ1-2,-,TRBV9,-,TGTGCCAGCAGCCCGACCGGGGGTGTTGGCTACACCTTC,CASSPTGGVGYTF
TRBJ2-7,-,TRBV18,TRBD2,TGTGCCAGCTCAGAGTATAGCGGGAGCTCCTACGAGCAGTACTTC,CASSEYSGSSYEQYF
TRBJ1-2,once,TRBV27,TRBD1,TGTGCCAGCAGTATGACAGGGGGCGACTATGGCTACACCTTC,CASSMTGGDYGYTF
TRBJ2-7,-,TRBV7-9,-,TGTGCCAGCAGCCTAGTTACAGGGATCTCCTACGAGCAGTACTTC,CASSLVTGISYEQYF
TRBJ1-1,-,TRBV18,-,TGTGCCAGCTCCCTCAACCGCCCTCATGAAGCTTTCTTT,CASSLNRPHEAFF